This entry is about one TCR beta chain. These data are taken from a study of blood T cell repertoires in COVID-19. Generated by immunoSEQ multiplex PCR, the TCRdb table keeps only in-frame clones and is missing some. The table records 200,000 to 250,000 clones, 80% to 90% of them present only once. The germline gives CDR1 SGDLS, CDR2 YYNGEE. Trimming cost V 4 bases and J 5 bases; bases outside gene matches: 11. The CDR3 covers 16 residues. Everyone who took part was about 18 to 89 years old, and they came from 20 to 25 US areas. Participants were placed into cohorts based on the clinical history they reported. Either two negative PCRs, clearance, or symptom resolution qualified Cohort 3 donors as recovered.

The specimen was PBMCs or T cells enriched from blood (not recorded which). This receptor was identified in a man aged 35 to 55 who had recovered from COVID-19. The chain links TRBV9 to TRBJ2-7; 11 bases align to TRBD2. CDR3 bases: TGTGCCAGCAGCCCCAGGACTAGCGGGTCGGGGGACGAGCAGTACTTC. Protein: CASSPRTSGSGDEQYF.